The 9 T cell receptor beta chains given below trace back to one sample, sequenced in a study of cytomegalovirus exposure and HLA in healthy donors. PCR employed 60 Vbeta and 13 Jbeta primers. The protocol was immunoSEQ multiplex PCR, while the TCRdb copy is restricted to in-frame clones and leaves out a portion. The sample contains over 100,000 clones, approximately 80% of which appear only once. Sequencing input: PBMCs. All receptors come from a woman between 18 and 29 years old in good health and CMV-seropositive.

This clone occurred once. The J gene is TRBJ2-1, the V gene TRBV4-1; TRBD2 might be the D (6 bases). CDR1 and CDR2 (germline): MGHRA, YSYEKL. The V and J ends lost 0 bases and 4 bases respectively, with 10 bases between them. This CDR3 is 15 amino acids long. This chain's CDR3 is CASSQEGLTYNEQFF. The CDR3 DNA sequence: TGCGCCAGCAGCCAAGAGGGACTTACTTACAATGAGCAGTTCTTC.

The chain couples TRBV10-3 to TRBJ1-5; no reliable D call. Per germline, CDR1 ENHRY and CDR2 SYGVKD. Trimming took 3 bases from V and 1 from J, leaving 7 bases between them. The CDR3 length is 14 residues. CDR3 sequence reads: CAISDGESNQPQHF. CDR3 bases: TGTGCCATCAGTGACGGGGAGAGCAATCAGCCCCAGCATTTT.

The chain carries TRBV27 and TRBJ2-7, with 8 bases fitting TRBD2. This CDR3 region has 15 residues. After removal of 3 bases from V and 2 bases from J, the junction contained 6 bases not matched to a gene. CDR1 and CDR2 from the germline V gene are MNHEY and SMNVEV (reference sequence). The CDR3: CASSFSIAGTYEQYF. In nucleotides, the CDR3 is TGTGCCAGCAGTTTTTCTATAGCGGGAACCTACGAGCAGTACTTC.

The V gene is TRBV5-6, the J gene TRBJ1-2; 7 positions match TRBD1. Germline V gives CDR1 SGHDT, CDR2 YYEEEE. V was clipped by 2 bases and J by 4 bases; unmatched bases: 11. The CDR3 covers 16 residues. The CDR3 loop reads CASSFASLGQRYGYTF. The CDR3 bases are TGTGCCAGCAGCTTTGCCAGTTTGGGACAGCGCTATGGCTACACCTTC.

This clone was found once. The J gene is TRBJ1-2, the V gene TRBV7-8; D gene unclear. V lost 1 base and J 6 bases, leaving 18 bases between the germline ends. The CDR3 has 16 amino acids. CDR1 is SGHVS, CDR2 FQNEAQ, per germline. CDR3 sequence: CASSLVAVVSGDGYTF. CDR3 bases: TGTGCCAGCAGCTTAGTAGCGGTTGTGAGTGGGGATGGCTACACCTTC.

The rearrangement links TRBV2 to TRBJ1-1, with TRBD1 as a possible D gene (6 bases). This CDR3 spans 16 amino acids. Germline CDR1 is SNHLY and CDR2 is FYNNEI. V lost 7 bases and J 0 bases, leaving 18 bases between the germline ends. CDR3 DNA sequence: TGTGCCAGCATCCCGGACAGCTTATCCCTGAACACTGAAGCTTTCTTT. It yields the protein CASIPDSLSLNTEAFF. The entire variable domain, with the rest obtained from reference TRBV2 and TRBJ1-1, is as follows: EPEVTQTPSHQVTQMGQEVILRCVPISNHLYFYWYRQILGQKVEFLVSFYNNEISEKSEIFDDQFSVERPDGSNFTLKIRSTKLEDSAMYFCASIPDSLSLNTEAFFGQGTRLTVV.

This clone was found once. V is TRBV28 and J is TRBJ1-1; no clear D. The CDR3 has 13 amino acids. Trimming cost V 6 bases and J 6 bases, with 14 bases left between them. Germline V gene sequence: CDR1 MDHEN, CDR2 SYDVKM. CDR3 bases: TGTGCCAGCAGCCATGAGGGTGTGTCTGAAGCTTTCTTT. It is translated as CASSHEGVSEAFF.

The chain has TRBV28 and TRBJ1-1; perhaps TRBD1 as D (6 bases). Trimming pared 1 base from V and 0 bases from J, leaving 9 bases between. Germline loops: CDR1 MDHEN, CDR2 SYDVKM. The CDR3 runs 15 residues. Here the CDR3 DNA reads TGTGCCAGCAGTTTATCAGGGGTCGTGAACACTGAAGCTTTCTTT. Its translation: CASSLSGVVNTEAFF.

This clone was seen more than once but under ten times. The chain combines TRBV11-2 with TRBJ1-2; 7 bases align to TRBD1. CDR1 and CDR2 from the germline V gene are SGHAT and FQNNGV. V shed 6 bases, J shed 3 bases, and the junction held 4 bases outside the gene matches. CDR3 length: 13 residues. This chain's CDR3 is CASSQGVDYGYTF. The CDR3 DNA reads as TGTGCCAGCAGTCAGGGGGTCGACTATGGCTACACCTTC. Combining the CDR3 with reference TRBV11-2 and TRBJ1-2 gives the whole variable domain EAGVAQSPRYKIIEKRQSVAFWCNPISGHATLYWYQQILGQGPKLLIQFQNNGVVDDSQLPKDRFSAERLKGVDSTLKIQPAKLEDSAVYLCASSQGVDYGYTFGSGTRLTVV.